These 22 T cell receptor beta chains were all obtained from the same sample, sequenced in a study of T-cell reconstitution after alpha-beta-depleted transplantation in children. This sample's TCRbeta library carried unique molecular identifier barcodes. TCRdb recomputed calls from the PCR reads with MiXCR, one row per CDR3 protein. Here the sample spans 150,000 to 200,000 distinct CDR3 sequences, roughly 15% being singletons. The specimen comprised PBMCs from the stem cell graft donor, sampled from the stem cell graft. All receptors derive from a human donor who donated a stem cell graft to a child with acute lymphoblastic leukemia.

This clonotype was recorded many times. The V gene is TRBV5-6, the J gene TRBJ2-2, with D perhaps matching TRBD1 (6 bases). This CDR3 spans 15 amino acids. CDR1 is SGHDT, CDR2 YYEEEE, per germline. Trimming cost V 0 bases and J 7 bases, with 13 bases left between them. The CDR3 sequence: CASSLVPGANGELFF. DNA of the CDR3: TGTGCCAGCAGCTTGGTTCCAGGGGCCAACGGGGAGCTGTTTTTT.

In this sample, this clonotype turned up many times. The J gene is TRBJ2-7, the V gene TRBV7-2, with D uncertain. V lost 0 bases and J lost 2, with 8 bases in between. CDR3 length equals 14 residues. CDR1 SGHTA and CDR2 FQGNSA come from the germline V gene. The CDR3 loop is CASSLARVAYEQYF. The CDR3 nucleotides are TGTGCCAGCAGCTTAGCCCGGGTCGCCTACGAGCAGTACTTC.

Many counts were recorded for this clonotype. The chain links TRBV5-1 to TRBJ2-7; D may match TRBD1 or TRBD2 (5 bases each). This CDR3 contains 14 residues. Trimming took off 4 bases at V and 2 bases at J, with 13 bases between the two ends. Germline V CDR1 and CDR2: SGHRS, YFSETQ. The CDR3 DNA sequence: TGCGCCAGCAGCGCCGGGGACCTCCCCTACGAGCAGTACTTC. Its translation: CASSAGDLPYEQYF.

The table lists this clonotype with many counts. The gene calls are TRBV5-1 and TRBJ2-1, with 12 bases lining up with TRBD2. Germline loops: CDR1 SGHRS, CDR2 YFSETQ. J gave up 9 bases and V 0 bases, and 7 bases lay outside the gene matches. The CDR3 loop spans 16 amino acids. The DNA for the CDR3 is TGCGCCAGCAGCTTGGTTCATGCTAGCGGGAGGGGTGAGCAGTTCTTC. Translating gives CASSLVHASGRGEQFF.

J is TRBJ2-7 and V is TRBV12-3 or TRBV12-4, with 13 bases identical to TRBD2. The junction had 5 bases not matched to a gene; V was cut back by 3 bases and J by 6 bases. The CDR3 spans 15 residues. The CDR3 reads CASSLWTSGSVEQYF. The CDR3 DNA is TGTGCCAGCAGTTTGTGGACTAGCGGGAGCGTCGAGCAGTACTTC.

In regard to this clonotype: A much larger clone sits a single nucleotide away, making a read error possible. This sequence joins TRBV29-1 and TRBJ2-1; no clear D. The germline V gene has CDR1 SQVTM and CDR2 ANQGSEA. The CDR3 runs 16 residues. Trimming took 7 bases from V and 3 from J, leaving 22 bases between them. The CDR3 region has the DNA TGCAGCGCGGCGTTGTATAGCCTATCGGTCTACAATGAGCAGTTCTTC. Translated: CSAALYSLSVYNEQFF.

This clonotype was counted ten times or more. The rearrangement links TRBV27 to TRBJ1-1; TRBD1 matches at 11 bases. Germline trimming cut 5 bases from V and 3 bases from J; bases unmatched to any gene: 2. This CDR3 is 14 amino acids long. In germline, CDR1 is MNHEY, CDR2 SMNVEV (reference sequence). For the CDR3, the DNA is TGTGCCAGCAGTGGACAGGGGGCCTACACTGAAGCTTTCTTT. This codes for CASSGQGAYTEAFF.

The chain uses TRBV3-1 and TRBJ2-1; TRBD1 aligns across 7 bases. This CDR3 region has 17 residues. Germline V lookup: CDR1 LGHDT, CDR2 YNNKEL (reference sequence). With 11 bases clipped from V and 4 bases from J, the junction kept 20 bases outside the gene matches. The CDR3 coding sequence is TGTGCCTCCTGCCAAGATTATTCGGGACAGCTTTACAATGAGCAGTTCTTC. This encodes CASCQDYSGQLYNEQFF.

This clonotype was detected ten times or more. This sequence joins TRBV12-3 or TRBV12-4 and TRBJ2-1; 7 bases are a match to TRBD1. Trimming took 10 bases from V and 6 from J; bases not matched to a gene: 12. This CDR3 contains 14 residues. Written as DNA, the CDR3 is TGTGCCATTAGGTGGACAGGTGGGTCCAATGAGCAGTTCTTC. This sequence encodes CAIRWTGGSNEQFF.

This clonotype was detected only a few times. The V call is TRBV7-8, the J call TRBJ2-1; 16 bases are a match to TRBD2. Germline V gene sequence: CDR1 SGHVS, CDR2 FQNEAQ. The CDR3 totals 16 residues. Trimming took 8 bases from V and 5 from J; bases not matched to a gene: 6. CDR3 DNA sequence: TGTGCCAGCTCCGGGACTAGCGGGGGGGCGAACAATGAGCAGTTCTTC. This gives the protein CASSGTSGGANNEQFF. Together with reference TRBV7-8 and TRBJ2-1, the CDR3 gives the full variable domain: GAGVSQSPRYKVAKRGQDVALRCDPISGHVSLFWYQQALGQGPEFLTYFQNEAQLDKSGLPSDRFFAERPEGSVSTLKIQRTQQEDSAVYLCASSGTSGGANNEQFFGPGTRLTVL.

This clonotype was counted many times. The V call is TRBV25-1, the J call TRBJ2-5; 7 bases align to TRBD1. Unmatched junction bases numbered 8, after V lost 3 bases and J lost 1 base. Per germline, CDR1 MGHDK and CDR2 SYGVNS. The CDR3 extends over 16 amino acids. The CDR3 sequence: CASSEGLRGLQETQYF. The DNA for the CDR3 is TGTGCCAGCAGTGAGGGTTTGAGGGGGCTCCAAGAGACCCAGTACTTC.

The sample holds many counts of this clonotype. V is TRBV5-1 and J is TRBJ2-5; no clear D gene. The CDR3 contains 14 residues. V was trimmed by 2 bases and J by 2 bases, leaving 10 bases between them. The germline CDR1 and CDR2 sequences are SGHRS and YFSETQ. Here the CDR3 reads CASSFQAQQETQYF. The CDR3 nucleotides are TGCGCCAGCAGCTTTCAAGCTCAACAAGAGACCCAGTACTTC. Looking up the rest from reference TRBV5-1 and TRBJ2-5 gives the full variable domain: KAGVTQTPRYLIKTRGQQVTLSCSPISGHRSVSWYQQTPGQGLQFLFEYFSETQRNKGNFPGRFSGRQFSNSRSEMNVSTLELGDSALYLCASSFQAQQETQYFGPGTRLLVL.

This clonotype was counted at least ten times. V and J are TRBV14 and TRBJ2-3; D remains unclear. Germline CDR1 reads SGHDN; CDR2 reads FVKESK. The CDR3 is made up of 13 amino acids. V was pared by 8 bases and J by 2 bases, with 11 bases between. The CDR3 sequence is CASASGPTDTQYF. The CDR3 region has the DNA TGTGCCAGCGCCTCCGGGCCCACAGATACGCAGTATTTT.

The rearrangement joins TRBV6-5 to TRBJ1-2; D gene uncertain. The CDR3 is made up of 13 amino acids. Trimming shortened V by 4 bases and J by 3 bases, and 9 bases separated the two germline ends. The germline CDR1 and CDR2 sequences are MNHEY and SVGAGI. CDR3 DNA sequence: TGTGCCAGCAGTTCGAGGAGGGACTATGGCTACACCTTC. Its protein product is CASSSRRDYGYTF.

This clonotype has a handful of counts. V usage is TRBV20-1 and J usage is TRBJ1-5; D perhaps matches TRBD1 (5 bases). Germline V gives CDR1 DFQATT, CDR2 SNEGSKA (reference sequence). The germline V and J ends were trimmed by 3 bases and 4 bases, with 19 bases remaining between them. CDR3 length: 16 amino acids. Written as DNA, the CDR3 is TGCAGTGCTAGGCAGGATCGGGGCAGCCCGAATCAGCCCCAGCATTTT. Translating it yields CSARQDRGSPNQPQHF.

This clonotype was seen ten or more times. This rearrangement joins TRBV10-3 to TRBJ2-7; 14 bases are shared with TRBD2. Germline V gene sequence: CDR1 ENHRY, CDR2 SYGVKD. V lost 8 bases and J lost 6; bases outside the gene matches: 6. The length of the CDR3 is 14 residues. The CDR3 sequence is CAIGGTSGRLEQYF. The CDR3 bases are TGTGCCATCGGGGGGACTAGCGGGAGACTCGAGCAGTACTTC.

This clonotype was observed many times. The rearrangement uses TRBV10-2 and TRBJ1-1; D is unresolved. V was trimmed by 5 bases and J by 0 bases, leaving 10 bases between them. This CDR3 is built from 14 residues. Germline V gives CDR1 WSHSY, CDR2 SAAADI. This CDR3 is CASSSAAMNTEAFF. CDR3 nucleotide sequence: TGCGCCAGCAGTAGTGCGGCTATGAACACTGAAGCTTTCTTT.

This clonotype was counted ten times or more. The V gene is TRBV12-3 or TRBV12-4, the J gene TRBJ2-7; D may match TRBD1 or TRBD2 (5 bases each). The CDR3 consists of 16 residues. V was pared by 3 bases and J by 0 bases, with 15 bases between. CDR3 nucleotides: TGTGCCAGCAGTTTCCAAGGGACCAAGAGCTCCTACGAGCAGTACTTC. Encoded protein: CASSFQGTKSSYEQYF.

On this clonotype itself: A read error may explain this, as a much larger clone is one base away. This chain uses TRBV7-9 with TRBJ2-2; D not resolved. The CDR3 runs to 14 residues. Germline lookup yields CDR1 SEHNR and CDR2 FQNEAQ (reference sequence). CDR3 DNA: TGTGCCAGCAGCCCCTCCGGTCACACCGCGGAGCTGTTTTTT. Amino acids: CASSPSGHTAELFF.

This clonotype was counted ten times or more. The V gene is TRBV10-3, the J gene TRBJ1-3; D call uncertain. The V and J ends lost 6 bases and 0 bases respectively, with 6 bases between them. Germline-derived CDR1 and CDR2 are ENHRY and SYGVKD. CDR3 length equals 13 residues. CDR3 coding DNA: TGTGCCATCAGCCAGAGCTCTGGAAACACCATATATTTT. Protein sequence: CAISQSSGNTIYF.

About this clonotype itself: One junction end disagrees with the germline gene, perhaps due to a read error. V is TRBV4-2 and J is TRBJ2-1; the match to TRBD2 covers 14 bases. The CDR3 has 17 amino acids. Germline V lookup: CDR1 LGHNA, CDR2 YNFKEQ. The CDR3: CAISPGTSGSIPDEQFF. CDR3 nucleotides: TGTGCCATCAGCCCCGGGACTAGCGGGAGCATCCCTGATGAGCAGTTCTTC.

A note on this clonotype: A read error may be the cause here, since a much bigger clone is one base away. The rearrangement links TRBV5-1 to TRBJ2-7; 10 bases are shared with TRBD1. CDR1 is SGHRS and CDR2 is YFSETQ in the germline V gene. CDR3 length: 15 residues. DNA for the CDR3: TGCGCCAGCAGCCCTGGGACAGGGGCGACCTACGACCAGTACTTC. Amino acids: CASSPGTGATYDQYF.